The clone carrying this T cell receptor (beta chain) was seen a handful of times. The source of the sample is a study of blood T cell repertoires in COVID-19. Whole-study context: Spain, Italy and the United States supplied samples that represented acute and convalescent COVID-19. Nucleic acid was either cDNA or gDNA, and it came from T cells, B-cell-depleted T cells, or PBMCs.

In the original workflow: Quantification of nucleated cells was approximated via reference gene primer amplification. Produced via immunoSEQ multiplex PCR; TCRdb's table is partial and in-frame only. The DNA gave D and trimming, while V, J and clone size come from that table. The data contain about 390,000 clones, around 87% of them seen just once; the ten biggest clones take up approximately 2.4%. The trim removed 7 bases at V and 4 bases at J, leaving 2 bases unmatched. CDR1 is SGHDT, CDR2 YYEEEE, per germline. This CDR3 region has 12 residues. The TCR was taken from a woman between 55 and 75 years old with COVID-19, enrolled during active disease. Sequenced input: peripheral blood. V gene TRBV5-6 combines with J gene TRBJ1-2, with TRBD1 matching 9 bases. CDR3: CASGQGTYGYTF. The DNA for the CDR3 is TGTGCCAGCGGACAGGGGACCTATGGCTACACCTTC.